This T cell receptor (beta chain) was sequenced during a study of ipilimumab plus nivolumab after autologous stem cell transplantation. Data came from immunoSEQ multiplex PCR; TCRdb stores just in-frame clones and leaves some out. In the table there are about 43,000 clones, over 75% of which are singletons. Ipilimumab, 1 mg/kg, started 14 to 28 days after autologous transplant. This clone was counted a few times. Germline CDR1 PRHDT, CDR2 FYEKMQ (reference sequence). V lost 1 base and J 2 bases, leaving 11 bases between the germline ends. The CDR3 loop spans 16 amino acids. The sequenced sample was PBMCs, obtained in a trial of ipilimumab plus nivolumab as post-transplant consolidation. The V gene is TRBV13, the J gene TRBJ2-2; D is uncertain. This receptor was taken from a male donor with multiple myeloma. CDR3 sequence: CASSLARRSNTGELFF. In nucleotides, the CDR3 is TGTGCCAGCAGCTTAGCGAGGCGGAGCAACACCGGGGAGCTGTTTTTT.